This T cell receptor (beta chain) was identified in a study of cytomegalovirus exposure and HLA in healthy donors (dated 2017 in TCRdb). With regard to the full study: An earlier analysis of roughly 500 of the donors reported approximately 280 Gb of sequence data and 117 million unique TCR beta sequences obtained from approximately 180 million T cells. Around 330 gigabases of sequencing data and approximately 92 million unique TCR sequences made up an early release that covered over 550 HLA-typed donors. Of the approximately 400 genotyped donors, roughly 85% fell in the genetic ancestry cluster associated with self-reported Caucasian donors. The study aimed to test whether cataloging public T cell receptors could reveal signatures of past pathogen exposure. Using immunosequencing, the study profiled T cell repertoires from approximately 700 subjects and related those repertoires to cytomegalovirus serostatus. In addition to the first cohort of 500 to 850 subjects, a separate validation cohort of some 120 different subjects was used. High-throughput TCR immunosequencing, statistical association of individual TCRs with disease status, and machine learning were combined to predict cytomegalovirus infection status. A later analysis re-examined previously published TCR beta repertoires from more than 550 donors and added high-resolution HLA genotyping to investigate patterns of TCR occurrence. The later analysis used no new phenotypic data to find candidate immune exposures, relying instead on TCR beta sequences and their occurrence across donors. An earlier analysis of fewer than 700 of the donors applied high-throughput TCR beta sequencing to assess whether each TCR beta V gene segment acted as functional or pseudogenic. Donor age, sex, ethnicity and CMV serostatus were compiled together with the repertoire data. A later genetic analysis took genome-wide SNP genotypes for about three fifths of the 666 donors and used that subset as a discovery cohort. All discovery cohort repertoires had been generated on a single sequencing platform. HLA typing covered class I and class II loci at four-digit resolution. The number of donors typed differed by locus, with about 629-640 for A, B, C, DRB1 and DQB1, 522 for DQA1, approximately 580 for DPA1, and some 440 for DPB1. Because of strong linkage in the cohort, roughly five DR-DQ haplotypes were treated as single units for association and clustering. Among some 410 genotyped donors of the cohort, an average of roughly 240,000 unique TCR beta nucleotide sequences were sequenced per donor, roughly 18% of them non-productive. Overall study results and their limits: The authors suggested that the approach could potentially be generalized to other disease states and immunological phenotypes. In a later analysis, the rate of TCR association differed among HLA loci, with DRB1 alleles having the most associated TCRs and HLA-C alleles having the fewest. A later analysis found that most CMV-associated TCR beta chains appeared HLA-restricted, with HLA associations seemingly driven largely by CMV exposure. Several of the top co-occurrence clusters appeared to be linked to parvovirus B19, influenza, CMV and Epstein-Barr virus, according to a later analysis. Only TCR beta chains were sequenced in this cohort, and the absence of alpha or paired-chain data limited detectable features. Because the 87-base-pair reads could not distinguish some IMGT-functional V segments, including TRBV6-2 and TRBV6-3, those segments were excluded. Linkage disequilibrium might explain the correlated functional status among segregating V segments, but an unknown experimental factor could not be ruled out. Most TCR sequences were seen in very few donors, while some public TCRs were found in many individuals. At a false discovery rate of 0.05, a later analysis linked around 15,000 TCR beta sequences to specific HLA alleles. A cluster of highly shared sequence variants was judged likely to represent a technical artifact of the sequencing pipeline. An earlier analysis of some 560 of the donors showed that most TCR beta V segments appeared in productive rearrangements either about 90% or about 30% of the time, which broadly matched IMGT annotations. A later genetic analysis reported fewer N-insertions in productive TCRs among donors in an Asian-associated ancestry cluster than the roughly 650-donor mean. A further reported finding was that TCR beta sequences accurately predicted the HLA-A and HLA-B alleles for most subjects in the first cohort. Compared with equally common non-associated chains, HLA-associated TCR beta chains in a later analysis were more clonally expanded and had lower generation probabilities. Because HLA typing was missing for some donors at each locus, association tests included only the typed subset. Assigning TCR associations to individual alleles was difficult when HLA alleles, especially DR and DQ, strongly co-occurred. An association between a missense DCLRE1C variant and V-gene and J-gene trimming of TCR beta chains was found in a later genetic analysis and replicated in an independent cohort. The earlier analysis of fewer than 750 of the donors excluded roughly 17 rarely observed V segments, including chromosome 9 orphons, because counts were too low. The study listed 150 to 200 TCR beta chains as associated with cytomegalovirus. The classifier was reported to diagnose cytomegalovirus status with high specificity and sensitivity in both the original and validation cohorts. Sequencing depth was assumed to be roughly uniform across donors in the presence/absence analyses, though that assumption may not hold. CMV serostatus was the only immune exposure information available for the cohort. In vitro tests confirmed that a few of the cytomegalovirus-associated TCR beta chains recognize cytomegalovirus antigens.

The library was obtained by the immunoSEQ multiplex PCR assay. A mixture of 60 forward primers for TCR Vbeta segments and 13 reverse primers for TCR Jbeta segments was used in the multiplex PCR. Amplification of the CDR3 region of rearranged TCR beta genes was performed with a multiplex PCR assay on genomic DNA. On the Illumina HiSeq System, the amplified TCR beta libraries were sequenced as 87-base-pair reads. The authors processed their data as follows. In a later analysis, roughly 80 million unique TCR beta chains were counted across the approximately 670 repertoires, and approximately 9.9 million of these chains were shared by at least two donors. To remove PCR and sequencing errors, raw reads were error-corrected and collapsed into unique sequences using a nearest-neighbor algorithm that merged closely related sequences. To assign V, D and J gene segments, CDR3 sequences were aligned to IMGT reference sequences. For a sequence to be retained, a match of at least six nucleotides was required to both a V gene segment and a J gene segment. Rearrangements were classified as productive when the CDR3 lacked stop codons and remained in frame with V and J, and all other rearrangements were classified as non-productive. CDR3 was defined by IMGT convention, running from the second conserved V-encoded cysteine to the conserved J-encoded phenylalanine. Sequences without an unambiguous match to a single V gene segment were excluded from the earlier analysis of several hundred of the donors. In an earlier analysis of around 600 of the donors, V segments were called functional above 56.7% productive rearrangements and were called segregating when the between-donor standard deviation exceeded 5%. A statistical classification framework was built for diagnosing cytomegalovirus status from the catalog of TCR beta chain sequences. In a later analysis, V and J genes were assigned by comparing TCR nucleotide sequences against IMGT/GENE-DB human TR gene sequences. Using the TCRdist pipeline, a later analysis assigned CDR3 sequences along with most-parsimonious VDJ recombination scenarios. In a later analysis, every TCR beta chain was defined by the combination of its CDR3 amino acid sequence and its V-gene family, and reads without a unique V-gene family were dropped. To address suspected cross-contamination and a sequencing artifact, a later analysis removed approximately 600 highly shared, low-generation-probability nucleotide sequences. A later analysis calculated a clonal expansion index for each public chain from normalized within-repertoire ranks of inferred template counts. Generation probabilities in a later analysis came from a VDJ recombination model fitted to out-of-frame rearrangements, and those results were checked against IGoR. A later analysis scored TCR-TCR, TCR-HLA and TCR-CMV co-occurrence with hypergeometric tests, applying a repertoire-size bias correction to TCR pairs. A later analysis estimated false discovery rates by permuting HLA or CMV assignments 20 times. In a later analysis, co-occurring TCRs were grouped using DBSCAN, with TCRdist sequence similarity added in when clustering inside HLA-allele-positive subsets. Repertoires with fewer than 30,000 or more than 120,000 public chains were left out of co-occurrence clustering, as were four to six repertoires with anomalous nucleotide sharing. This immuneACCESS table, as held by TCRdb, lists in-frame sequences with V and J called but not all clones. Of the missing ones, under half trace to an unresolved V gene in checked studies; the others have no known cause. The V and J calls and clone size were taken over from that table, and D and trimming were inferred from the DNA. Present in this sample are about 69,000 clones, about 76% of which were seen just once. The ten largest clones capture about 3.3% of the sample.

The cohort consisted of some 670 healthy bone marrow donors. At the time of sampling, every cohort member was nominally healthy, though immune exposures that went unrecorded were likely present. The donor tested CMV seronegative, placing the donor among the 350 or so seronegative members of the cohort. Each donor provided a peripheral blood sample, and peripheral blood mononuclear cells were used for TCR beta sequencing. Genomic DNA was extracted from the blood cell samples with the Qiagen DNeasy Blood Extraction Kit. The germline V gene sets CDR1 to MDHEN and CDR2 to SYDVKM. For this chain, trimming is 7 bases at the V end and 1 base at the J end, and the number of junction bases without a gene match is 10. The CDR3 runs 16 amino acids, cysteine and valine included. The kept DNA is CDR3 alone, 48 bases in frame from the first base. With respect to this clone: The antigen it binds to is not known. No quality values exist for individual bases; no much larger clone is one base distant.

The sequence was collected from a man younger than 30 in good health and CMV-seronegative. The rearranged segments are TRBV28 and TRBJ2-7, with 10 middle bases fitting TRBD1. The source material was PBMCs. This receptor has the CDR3 CASTHRRGQGSYEQYV. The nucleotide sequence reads TGTGCCAGCACTCACCGGAGGGGACAGGGGTCCTACGAGCAGTACGTC.